The clone carrying this TCR beta chain was detected only once. Trimming took 0 bases from V and 3 from J; bases not matched to a gene: 9. Per germline, CDR1 SGHNT and CDR2 YYREEE (reference sequence). The CDR3 sequence is 16 residues long. This entry is derived from a study of control samples from healthy donors and cancer patients. The protocol was immunoSEQ multiplex PCR, while the TCRdb copy is restricted to in-frame clones and leaves out a portion. The sample includes about 98,000 clones, around 80% seen only once; the top ten take about 10%. The sample taken for sequencing was blood. The sequence came from a woman aged 25 to 45 in good health. This chain links TRBV5-4 with TRBJ2-7; 7 bases match TRBD2. CDR3 nucleotide sequence: TGTGCCAGCAGCTTGGAACCACAGGAGCGGGGCTACGAGCAGTACTTC. Encoded protein: CASSLEPQERGYEQYF.